The sequence of this TCR beta chain was determined in a study of T cell changes during pregnancy in multiple sclerosis (dated by TCRdb to between 2018 and 2021). For context, the study as a whole: The study examined how the T cell repertoire changed over the course of pregnancy in women with multiple sclerosis.

Library creation used the immunoSEQ multiplex PCR assay. TCRdb carries this immuneACCESS record with in-frame sequences only. Its versions omit some clonotypes, under half of them owing to an unresolved V gene in the studies checked, with the rest unexplained. For this sample the table gives 71,000 or so clones, of which around nine tenths were detected only once. Roughly 1.1% of the sample is held by the ten biggest clonotypes. Sequences LNHDA (CDR1) and SQIVND (CDR2) are obtained from the germline V gene (reference sequence). The CDR3 goes from the cysteine to the phenylalanine over 15 residues. Of all the DNA, just the CDR3 is kept, 45 bases in frame from base 1. Trimming accounts for 7 bases at V and 3 bases at J, while the number of junction bases matched to no gene is 9. Regarding this clone: It has no known antigen specificity. No clone much larger than this one lies a single base away; base qualities are absent.

This material consisted of peripheral blood, taken in the third trimester of pregnancy. The sequence links TRBV19 to TRBJ1-5; TRBD1 matches 7 bases in the middle. This TCR came from a female donor with multiple sclerosis, enrolled in a pregnancy study. Here the CDR3 is given as CASTQGDDYNQPQHF. Read as DNA, the sequence is TGTGCCAGTACGCAGGGGGACGACTACAATCAGCCCCAGCATTTT.